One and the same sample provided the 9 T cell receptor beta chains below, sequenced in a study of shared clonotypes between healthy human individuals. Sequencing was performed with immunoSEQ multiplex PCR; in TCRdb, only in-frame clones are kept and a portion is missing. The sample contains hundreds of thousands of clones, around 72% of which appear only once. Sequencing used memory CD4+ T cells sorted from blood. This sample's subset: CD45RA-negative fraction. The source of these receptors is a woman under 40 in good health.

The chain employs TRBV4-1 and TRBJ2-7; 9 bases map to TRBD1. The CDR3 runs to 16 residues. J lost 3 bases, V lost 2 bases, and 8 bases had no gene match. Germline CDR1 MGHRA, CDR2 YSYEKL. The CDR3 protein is CASSQTGTGLNYEQYF. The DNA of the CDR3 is TGCGCCAGCAGCCAAACCGGGACAGGGCTAAACTACGAGCAGTACTTC.

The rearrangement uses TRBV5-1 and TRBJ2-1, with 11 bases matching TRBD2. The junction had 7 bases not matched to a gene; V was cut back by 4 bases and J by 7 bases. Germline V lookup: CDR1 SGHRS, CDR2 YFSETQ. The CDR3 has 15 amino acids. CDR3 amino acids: CASSRLAGGSNEQFF. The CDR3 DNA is TGCGCCAGCAGCCGGCTAGCGGGAGGTTCTAATGAGCAGTTCTTC. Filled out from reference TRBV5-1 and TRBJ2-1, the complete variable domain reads KAGVTQTPRYLIKTRGQQVTLSCSPISGHRSVSWYQQTPGQGLQFLFEYFSETQRNKGNFPGRFSGRQFSNSRSEMNVSTLELGDSALYLCASSRLAGGSNEQFFGPGTRLTVL.

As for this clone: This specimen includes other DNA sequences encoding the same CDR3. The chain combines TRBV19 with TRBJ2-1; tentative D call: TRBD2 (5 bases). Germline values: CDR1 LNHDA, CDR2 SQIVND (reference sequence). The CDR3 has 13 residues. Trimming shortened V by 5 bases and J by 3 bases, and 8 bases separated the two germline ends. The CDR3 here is CASSPRGYNEQFF. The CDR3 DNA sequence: TGTGCCAGTAGTCCCCGGGGCTACAATGAGCAGTTCTTC.

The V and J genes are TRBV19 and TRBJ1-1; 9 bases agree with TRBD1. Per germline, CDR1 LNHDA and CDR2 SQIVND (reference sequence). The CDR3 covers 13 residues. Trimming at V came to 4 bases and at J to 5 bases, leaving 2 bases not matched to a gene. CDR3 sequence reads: CASSKDRGTEAFF. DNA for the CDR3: TGTGCCAGTAGTAAGGACAGGGGAACTGAAGCTTTCTTT.

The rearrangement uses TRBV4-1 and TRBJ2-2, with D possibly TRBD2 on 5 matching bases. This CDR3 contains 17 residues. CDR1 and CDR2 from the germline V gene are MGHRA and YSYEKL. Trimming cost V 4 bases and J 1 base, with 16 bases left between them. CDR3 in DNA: TGCGCCAGCAGCCCCGGATTCGGGGTGAGGAACACCGGGGAGCTGTTTTTT. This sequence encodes CASSPGFGVRNTGELFF.

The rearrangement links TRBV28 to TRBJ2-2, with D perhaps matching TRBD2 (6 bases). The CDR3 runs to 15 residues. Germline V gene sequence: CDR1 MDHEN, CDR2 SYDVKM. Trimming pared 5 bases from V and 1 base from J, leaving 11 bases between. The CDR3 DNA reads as TGTGCCAGCAGTAAACTAGCCCGGAACACCGGGGAGCTGTTTTTT. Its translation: CASSKLARNTGELFF.

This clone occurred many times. Written as DNA, the CDR3 is TGTGCCAGCAGTTTGCCATTTGCTTATGGCTACACCTTC. Protein: CASSLPFAYGYTF. V usage is TRBV28 and J usage is TRBJ1-2; D remains unclear. The germline CDR1 and CDR2 sequences are MDHEN and SYDVKM. This CDR3 contains 13 residues. V was shortened by 3 bases and J by 5 bases, with 10 bases between the two germline ends.

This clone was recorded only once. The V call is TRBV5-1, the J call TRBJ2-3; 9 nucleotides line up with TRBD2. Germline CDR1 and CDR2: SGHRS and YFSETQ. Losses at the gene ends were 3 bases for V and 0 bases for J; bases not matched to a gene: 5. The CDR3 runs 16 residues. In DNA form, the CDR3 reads TGCGCCAGCAGCTACATAGCGGGGGCTAGCACAGATACGCAGTATTTT. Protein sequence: CASSYIAGASTDTQYF.

The CDR3 loop reads CASRDRELFGYTF. In nucleotides, the CDR3 is TGTGCCAGCAGGGACAGGGAATTATTTGGCTACACCTTC. This chain joins TRBV28 and TRBJ1-2, with 8 nucleotides matching TRBD1. The length of the CDR3 is 13 residues. The germline V gene has CDR1 MDHEN and CDR2 SYDVKM. V was pared by 6 bases and J by 7 bases, with 7 bases of the junction left unmatched.